This T cell receptor beta chain was documented in a study of shared clonotypes between healthy human individuals. Between the trimmed V and J ends, which lost 3 bases and 2 bases, there was a span of 8 bases. The length of the CDR3 is 14 residues. Germline loops: CDR1 SGDLS, CDR2 YYNGEE. Profiled with immunoSEQ multiplex PCR; TCRdb holds only in-frame clones, not every one. Among more than 2 million clones listed, more than 90% were seen once. The sequenced material came from naive CD4+ T cells sorted from blood. Subset of the sample: CD45RA+ positively selected. This clonotype originated in a man younger than 30 in good health. The rearrangement uses TRBV9 and TRBJ2-2; no definite D call. CDR3 nucleotide sequence: TGTGCCAGCAGCGAGCCGGTCAACACCGGGGAGCTGTTTTTT. This sequence encodes CASSEPVNTGELFF.